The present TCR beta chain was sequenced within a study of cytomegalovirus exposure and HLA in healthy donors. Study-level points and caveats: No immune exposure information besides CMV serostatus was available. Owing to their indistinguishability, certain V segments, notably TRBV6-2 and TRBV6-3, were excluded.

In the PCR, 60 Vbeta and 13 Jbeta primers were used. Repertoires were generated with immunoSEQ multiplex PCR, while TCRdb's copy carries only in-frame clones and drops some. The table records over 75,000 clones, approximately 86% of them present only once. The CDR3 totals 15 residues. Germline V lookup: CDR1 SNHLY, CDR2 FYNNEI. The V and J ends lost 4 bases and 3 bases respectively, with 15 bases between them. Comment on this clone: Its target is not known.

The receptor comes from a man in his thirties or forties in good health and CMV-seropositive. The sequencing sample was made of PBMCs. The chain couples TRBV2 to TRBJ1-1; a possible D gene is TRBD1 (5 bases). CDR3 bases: TGTGCCAGCAGTGTTAAGGGGCCTGAGGACACTGAAGCTTTCTTT. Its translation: CASSVKGPEDTEAFF.